A selection of T cell receptor beta chains follows, all from one sample in a study of long-term antiretroviral therapy in people with HIV. The repertoire was sequenced with immunoSEQ multiplex PCR; TCRdb's copy has only in-frame clones and lacks some. The profile covers approximately 35,000 clones, with roughly 79% appearing a single time and under 8.5% taken by the ten largest. Source: unsorted PBMCs, taken 3.1 years after starting antiretroviral therapy. These receptors all stem from a woman between 45 and 65 years old with HIV. Both conserved end residues are part of each CDR3. D genes are given only for firm matches. Clone size is not always given. Where it is, it says once, few, many or a class for expanded clones.

once	TRBV12-5	TRBJ2-5	TRBD2	CASALGGRYQETQYF	TGTGCTAGTGCCCTGGGAGGGCGTTACCAAGAGACCCAGTACTTC
.	TRBV14	TRBJ1-1	.	CASSQRQRNTEAFF	TGTGCCAGCAGCCAACGACAGCGGAACACTGAAGCTTTCTTT
.	TRBV11-2	TRBJ2-5	TRBD2	CASSLVPYASGVETQYF	TGTGCCAGCAGCTTAGTCCCCTATGCTAGCGGGGTGGAGACCCAGTACTTC
.	TRBV2	TRBJ1-1	.	CASLRQGITEAFF	TGTGCCAGCCTGAGGCAGGGTATCACTGAAGCTTTCTTT
.	TRBV29-1	TRBJ2-1	TRBD1	CSTGQAYNEQFF	TGCAGTACAGGACAGGCCTACAATGAGCAGTTCTTC
.	TRBV7-9	TRBJ1-4	.	CASSLAGGQTNEKLFF	TGTGCCAGCAGCTTAGCGGGTGGACAGACTAATGAAAAACTGTTTTTT
once	TRBV5-4	TRBJ2-6	TRBD2	CASSLGGGAGDVSGANVLTF	TGTGCCAGCAGCTTGGGGGGAGGAGCGGGGGACGTCTCTGGGGCCAACGTCCTGACTTTC
.	TRBV6-5	TRBJ1-5	.	CASSSRQYNQPQHF	TGTGCCAGCAGTTCCCGACAGTATAATCAGCCCCAGCATTTT
.	TRBV2	TRBJ2-5	TRBD2	CASRADWGGQETQYF	TGTGCCAGCAGGGCAGATTGGGGGGGTCAAGAGACCCAGTACTTC
.	TRBV2	TRBJ2-1	.	CASRETPDHFEQFF	TGTGCCAGCAGGGAGACACCGGACCATTTTGAGCAGTTCTTC
.	TRBV18	TRBJ1-4	TRBD1	CASSPNKGAPNEKLFF	TGTGCCAGCTCACCGAATAAGGGGGCGCCTAATGAAAAACTGTTTTTT
.	TRBV30	TRBJ1-1	.	CAFRPGQGDPSTEAFF	TGTGCCTTTCGGCCCGGACAAGGAGATCCCTCCACTGAAGCTTTCTTT
.	TRBV29-1	TRBJ2-5	.	CSTTRGLQETQYF	TGCAGCACCACCAGGGGTCTACAAGAGACCCAGTACTTC
once	TRBV18	TRBJ1-2	.	CASSPKPQVQRYGYTF	TGTGCCAGCTCCCCTAAGCCACAGGTCCAGCGTTATGGCTACACCTTC
.	TRBV19	TRBJ1-2	TRBD1	CASSTHRDRVGYGYTF	TGTGCCAGTAGTACGCATCGGGACAGGGTAGGCTATGGCTACACCTTC
.	TRBV5-1	TRBJ1-1	TRBD1	CASSVGQMRNTEAFF	TGCGCCAGCAGCGTGGGACAGATGCGGAACACTGAAGCTTTCTTT
once	TRBV14	TRBJ2-2	.	CASSQDRPNTGELFF	TGTGCCAGCAGCCAAGATCGGCCGAACACCGGGGAGCTGTTTTTT
.	TRBV5-1	TRBJ2-7	.	CASSPRDLLYEQYF	TGCGCCAGCAGCCCCCGGGACTTGTTATACGAGCAGTACTTC
.	TRBV7-9	TRBJ2-5	TRBD1	CASSNTNRGLETQYF	TGTGCCAGCAGCAATACGAACAGGGGTTTAGAGACCCAGTACTTC
.	TRBV5-5	TRBJ2-3	TRBD2	CASSPGTSGSSTDTQYF	TGTGCCAGCAGCCCCGGGACTAGCGGGAGTAGCACAGATACGCAGTATTTT
.	TRBV7-9	TRBJ1-2	.	CASTPAGALYGYTF	TGTGCCAGCACCCCTGCGGGGGCCCTCTATGGCTACACCTTC
few	TRBV7-3	TRBJ1-6	.	CASSLSVSYNSPLHF	TGTGCCAGCAGCTTATCGGTGTCCTATAATTCACCCCTCCACTTT
few	TRBV7-2	TRBJ1-6	.	CASSLLSPNRYNSPLHF	TGTGCCAGCAGCTTACTTTCCCCGAACCGCTATAATTCACCCCTCCACTTT
.	TRBV6-1	TRBJ2-2	.	CASSATESGELFF	TGTGCCAGCAGTGCAACGGAGTCCGGGGAGCTGTTTTTT